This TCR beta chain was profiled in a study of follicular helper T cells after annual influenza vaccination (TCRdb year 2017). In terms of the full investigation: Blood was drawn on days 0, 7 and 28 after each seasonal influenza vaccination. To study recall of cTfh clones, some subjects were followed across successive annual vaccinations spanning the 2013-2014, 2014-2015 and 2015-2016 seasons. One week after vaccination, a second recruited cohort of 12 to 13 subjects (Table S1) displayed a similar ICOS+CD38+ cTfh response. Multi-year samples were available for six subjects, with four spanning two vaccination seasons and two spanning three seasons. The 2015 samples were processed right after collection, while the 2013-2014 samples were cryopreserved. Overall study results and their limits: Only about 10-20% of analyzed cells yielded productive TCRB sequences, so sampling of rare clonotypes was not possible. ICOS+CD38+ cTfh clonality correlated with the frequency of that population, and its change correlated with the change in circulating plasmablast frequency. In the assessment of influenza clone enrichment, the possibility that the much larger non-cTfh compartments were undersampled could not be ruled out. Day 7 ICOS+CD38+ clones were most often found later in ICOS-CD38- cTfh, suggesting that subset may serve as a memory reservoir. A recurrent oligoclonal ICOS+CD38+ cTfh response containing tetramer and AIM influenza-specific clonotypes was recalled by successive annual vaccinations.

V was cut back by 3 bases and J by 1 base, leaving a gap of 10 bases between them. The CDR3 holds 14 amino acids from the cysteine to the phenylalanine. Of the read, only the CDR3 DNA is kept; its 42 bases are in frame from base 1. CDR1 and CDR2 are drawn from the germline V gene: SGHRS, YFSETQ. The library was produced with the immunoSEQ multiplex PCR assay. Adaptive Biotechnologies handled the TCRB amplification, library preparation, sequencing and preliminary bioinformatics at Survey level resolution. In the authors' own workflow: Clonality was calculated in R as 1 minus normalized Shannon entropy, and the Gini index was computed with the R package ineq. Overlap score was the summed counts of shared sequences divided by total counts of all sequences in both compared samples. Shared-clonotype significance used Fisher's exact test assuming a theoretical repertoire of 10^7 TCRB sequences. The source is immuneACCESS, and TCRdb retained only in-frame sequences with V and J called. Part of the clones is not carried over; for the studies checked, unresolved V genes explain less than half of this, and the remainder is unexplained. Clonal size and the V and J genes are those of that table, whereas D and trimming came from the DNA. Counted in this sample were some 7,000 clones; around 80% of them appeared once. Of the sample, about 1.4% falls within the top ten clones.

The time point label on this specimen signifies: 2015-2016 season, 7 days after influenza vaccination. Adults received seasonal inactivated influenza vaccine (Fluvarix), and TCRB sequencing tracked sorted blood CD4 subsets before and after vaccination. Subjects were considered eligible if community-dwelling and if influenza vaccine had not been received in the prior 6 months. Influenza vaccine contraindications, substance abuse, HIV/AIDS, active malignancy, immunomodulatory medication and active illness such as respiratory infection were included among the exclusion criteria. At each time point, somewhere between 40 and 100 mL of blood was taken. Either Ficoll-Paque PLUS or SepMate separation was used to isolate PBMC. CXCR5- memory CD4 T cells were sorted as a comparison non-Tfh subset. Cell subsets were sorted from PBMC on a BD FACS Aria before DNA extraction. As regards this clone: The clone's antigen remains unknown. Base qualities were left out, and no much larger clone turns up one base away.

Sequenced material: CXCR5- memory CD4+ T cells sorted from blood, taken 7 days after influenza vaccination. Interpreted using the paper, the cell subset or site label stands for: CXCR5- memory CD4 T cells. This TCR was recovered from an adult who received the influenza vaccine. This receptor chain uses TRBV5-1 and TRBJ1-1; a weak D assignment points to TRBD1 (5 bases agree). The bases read TGCGCCAGCAGCTCCCGGGGCGCGAACACTGAAGCTTTCTTT. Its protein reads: CASSSRGANTEAFF.